Following are 17 T cell receptor beta chains from one sample sequenced in a study of blood T cells in healthy people across ages. Next came a second PCR, run for about 7 to 12 cycles, which used a sample-barcoded 5' primer along with a J-beta primer mix. TCRdb recomputed calls from the 5' RACE reads with MiXCR, one row per CDR3 protein. The sample carries over 1.5 million distinct CDR3 sequences, about 50% recorded once. The sample was blood. These receptors all stem from a woman aged 40 to 49 in good health.

V usage is TRBV20-1 and J usage is TRBJ2-1; D unresolved. CDR1 is DFQATT, CDR2 SNEGSKA, per germline (reference sequence). The CDR3 consists of 11 residues. The V gene lost 7 bases and the J gene lost 8 bases, with 12 bases spanning the gap. The CDR3 sequence: CSVSRVDEQFF. CDR3 nucleotide sequence: TGCAGTGTCAGCCGTGTGGATGAGCAGTTCTTC.

This clonotype was found a few times. The chain recombines TRBV29-1 with TRBJ2-3; D could derive from TRBD1 or TRBD2 (7 bases each). The CDR3 extends over 15 amino acids. Trimming stripped 3 bases from V and 5 bases from J, with 18 bases between. Germline CDR1 SQVTM, CDR2 ANQGSEA. The CDR3 loop is CSVEGGAGGLDTQYF. CDR3 coding DNA: TGCAGCGTTGAGGGAGGGGCAGGGGGACTAGATACGCAGTATTTT.

This clonotype has just a few counts. The gene calls are TRBV29-1 and TRBJ2-7; 8 bases agree with TRBD1. CDR3 length: 12 residues. Germline loops: CDR1 SQVTM, CDR2 ANQGSEA. V lost 4 bases to trimming and J lost 6 bases; unmatched junction nucleotides: 5. The CDR3 nucleotides read TGCAGCGTTGTGGCAGGGGGCGGCGAGCAGTACTTC. The encoded protein is CSVVAGGGEQYF.

The chain is built from TRBV5-6 and TRBJ2-5; 8 bases agree with TRBD1. This CDR3 has 16 amino acids. The germline V gene has CDR1 SGHDT and CDR2 YYEEEE. V trimming: 4 bases; J trimming: 5 bases; junction bases outside the gene matches: 13. CDR3 region: CASSPWVATGEETQYF. In nucleotides, the CDR3 is TGTGCCAGCAGCCCATGGGTTGCGACAGGGGAGGAGACCCAGTACTTC. The entire variable domain, with the rest obtained from reference TRBV5-6 and TRBJ2-5, is as follows: DAGVTQSPTHLIKTRGQQVTLRCSPKSGHDTVSWYQQALGQGPQFIFQYYEEEERQRGNFPDRFSGHQFPNYSSELNVNALLLGDSALYLCASSPWVATGEETQYFGPGTRLLVL.

The table lists this clonotype with a few counts. The chain employs TRBV7-2 and TRBJ2-5; 10 bases line up with TRBD2. CDR1 is SGHTA and CDR2 is FQGNSA in the germline V gene. The junction had 12 bases not matched to a gene; V was cut back by 4 bases and J by 1 base. There are 18 residues in the CDR3. The CDR3 region has the DNA TGTGCCAGCAGCTCTAGGGCTAGCGGGGGCTTTTTCCAAGAGACCCAGTACTTC. Translated, it gives CASSSRASGGFFQETQYF.

This clonotype has just a few counts. The rearrangement joins TRBV28 to TRBJ2-1, with 11 bases fitting TRBD2. The junction had 3 bases not matched to a gene; V was cut back by 5 bases and J by 3 bases. The CDR3 covers 15 residues. CDR1 is MDHEN and CDR2 is SYDVKM in the germline V gene. The CDR3 nucleotides read TGTGCCAGCAGTAAAACTAGCGGGGGCTACAATGAGCAGTTCTTC. As protein: CASSKTSGGYNEQFF.

CDR3 nucleotide sequence: TGTGCCAGCAGCCAAGCGAGGGGGGGCCTTTCAAATGAGCAGTTCTTC. This gives the protein CASSQARGGLSNEQFF. V usage is TRBV4-2 and J usage is TRBJ2-1; a possible D gene is TRBD2 (7 bases). V was shortened by 1 base and J by 7 bases, with 17 bases between the two germline ends. This CDR3 spans 16 amino acids. The germline V gene encodes CDR1 LGHNA and CDR2 YNFKEQ.

The chain has TRBV6-1 and TRBJ2-5; 8 bases are a match to TRBD1. Per germline, CDR1 MNHNS and CDR2 SASEGT. The V and J ends lost 4 bases and 1 base, in that order; junction bases with no gene match: 8. The CDR3 has 16 amino acids. The CDR3 DNA reads TGTGCCAGCAGTGGGTCTTTACAGGGGGTCCAAGAGACCCAGTACTTC. Protein sequence: CASSGSLQGVQETQYF.

In this sample, this clonotype turned up many times. This chain links TRBV20-1 with TRBJ2-1; 11 nucleotides match TRBD1. Unmatched junction bases numbered 8, after V lost 6 bases and J lost 4 bases. The CDR3 covers 15 residues. Germline assignment: CDR1 DFQATT and CDR2 SNEGSKA (reference sequence). Here the CDR3 DNA reads TGCAGTGCAGTTGAGGGACAGGGGGATTACAATGAGCAGTTCTTC. Amino acids: CSAVEGQGDYNEQFF.

This clonotype was recorded once. This rearrangement joins TRBV7-9 to TRBJ2-2; 8 bases are a match to TRBD1. CDR1 is SEHNR and CDR2 is FQNEAQ in the germline V gene (reference sequence). V shed 5 bases and J 0 bases; nucleotides not matched to a gene: 8. The CDR3 sequence is 17 residues long. In DNA, the CDR3 is TGTGCCAGCAGCGCTCCTAAGGACAGGGCGAACACCGGGGAGCTGTTTTTT. Amino acid sequence: CASSAPKDRANTGELFF.

As for this clonotype: At one end the junction does not follow the germline gene, possibly because of a read error. This chain joins TRBV4-1 and TRBJ2-1; D gene uncertain. Germline V gives CDR1 MGHRA, CDR2 YSYEKL. The CDR3 has 12 amino acids. The CDR3 spells CASSLDLYEQFF. CDR3 in DNA: TGCGCCAGCAGCCTTGATTTGTATGAGCAGTTCTTT.

The chain couples TRBV29-1 to TRBJ2-5; D is tentatively TRBD1 or TRBD2 (5 bases each). CDR3 size: 13 residues. The V end lost 5 bases, the J end lost 7 bases, and 17 bases lay between the germline ends. Germline CDR1 SQVTM, CDR2 ANQGSEA. CDR3 loop: CSVRGGRGATQYF. CDR3 in DNA: TGCAGCGTTCGGGGCGGTCGGGGAGCGACCCAGTACTTC.

The gene calls are TRBV27 and TRBJ1-2; D not certain. V lost 3 bases, J lost 1 base, and 6 bases lay in between. Germline V lookup: CDR1 MNHEY, CDR2 SMNVEV (reference sequence). The CDR3 totals 13 residues. The CDR3 nucleotides are TGTGCCAGCAGTTTCGAGATTAACTATGGCTACACCTTC. Residues: CASSFEINYGYTF.

This chain joins TRBV14 and TRBJ2-1; D is perhaps TRBD1 (5 bases). V was clipped by 4 bases and J by 7 bases, with 11 bases between them. CDR1 is SGHDN and CDR2 is FVKESK in the germline V gene. CDR3 length: 13 amino acids. CDR3 sequence reads: CASSLMQGNEQFF. The DNA for the CDR3 is TGTGCCAGCAGCCTGATGCAGGGAAATGAGCAGTTCTTC.

The V gene is TRBV28, the J gene TRBJ2-7; 14 positions match TRBD2. The J call may be incorrect, as the DNA end agrees better with TRBJ2-5. The CDR3 is made up of 16 amino acids. Looked up from germline, CDR1 is MDHEN and CDR2 is SYDVKM. CDR3 DNA: TGTGCCAGCAGGGGGACTAGCGGGGGACGGGCAGAGACCCAGTACTTC. Translating it yields CASRGTSGGRAETQYF.

CDR3 protein: CASSDFGQETQYF. CDR3 bases: TGTGCCAGCAGTGACTTTGGTCAAGAGACCCAGTACTTC. The V gene is TRBV6-6, the J gene TRBJ2-5; D unclear. CDR3 size: 13 residues. Germline-derived CDR1 and CDR2 are MNHNY and SVGAGI (reference sequence). The ends were cut back, 5 bases at V and 2 bases at J, with 9 bases in the middle.

This clonotype was counted once. The chain couples TRBV12-3 or TRBV12-4 to TRBJ2-2; D possibly corresponds to TRBD1 (7 bases). This CDR3 spans 15 amino acids. Trimming shortened V by 5 bases and J by 4 bases, and 14 bases separated the two germline ends. CDR3 DNA sequence: TGTGCCAGCAGTGGCAGGGGGGAAAGCACCGGGGAGCTGTTTTTT. It specifies CASSGRGESTGELFF.